Shown below are 5 T cell receptor beta chains from a single sample sequenced in a study of blood T cells in healthy people across ages. Combining a sample-barcoded 5' primer with a J-beta primer mix, a second PCR ran for roughly 6 to 12 cycles. A single record per CDR3 protein comes from TCRdb applying MiXCR to the 5' RACE reads. Here the sample spans 700,000 to 950,000 distinct CDR3 sequences, roughly 44% being singletons. Sequencing was performed on blood. These TCRs come from a woman aged 60-75 years in good health.

A note on this clonotype: A read error may be the cause here, since a much bigger clone is one base away. The V gene is TRBV20-1, the J gene TRBJ2-1; D unclear. The CDR3 spans 12 residues. Germline V gene data show CDR1 as DFQATT and CDR2 as SNEGSKA (reference sequence). Trimming cost V 6 bases and J 7 bases, with 13 bases left between them. Here the CDR3 reads CSATLPRNEQFF. CDR3 bases: TGCAGTGCGACATTGCCTAGGAATGAGCAGTTCTTC.

The chain uses TRBV6-5 and TRBJ2-1; tentatively, D is TRBD1 or TRBD2 (5 bases each). The CDR3 is 14 residues long. The ends were cut back, 7 bases at V and 2 bases at J, with 12 bases in the middle. Germline CDR1 and CDR2: MNHEY and SVGAGI. CDR3 amino acids: CASKFGTAYNEQFF. The CDR3 coding sequence is TGTGCCAGCAAATTCGGGACGGCCTACAATGAGCAGTTCTTC.

This clonotype was observed many times. The V call is TRBV18, the J call TRBJ2-7; the D gene is possibly TRBD2 (5 bases). Germline values: CDR1 KGHSH, CDR2 LQKENI. Trimming shortened V by 1 base and J by 2 bases, and 12 bases separated the two germline ends. The CDR3 runs 15 residues. This CDR3 is CASSPLTTGTYEQYF. CDR3 in DNA: TGTGCCAGCTCACCACTCACTACGGGGACCTACGAGCAGTACTTC.

The rearrangement joins TRBV3-1 to TRBJ1-2; the D is unclear. The germline V gene encodes CDR1 LGHDT and CDR2 YNNKEL (reference sequence). Trimming pared 0 bases from V and 7 bases from J, leaving 9 bases between. CDR3 length: 13 amino acids. The CDR3 sequence: CASSQDRGSGYTF. The CDR3, as DNA: TGTGCCAGCAGCCAAGACCGGGGTAGTGGCTACACCTTC.

This clonotype was detected only a few times. The gene calls are TRBV18 and TRBJ2-7; maybe TRBD1 (6 bases). The CDR3 sequence is 13 residues long. Trimming removed 5 bases from V and 7 bases from J, with 15 bases in between. CDR1 is KGHSH, CDR2 LQKENI, per germline. CDR3 loop: CASSTLQGEEQYF. The CDR3 nucleotides are TGTGCCAGCTCAACCTTACAGGGAGAAGAGCAGTACTTC.